This T cell receptor beta chain is drawn from a study of beta chain features in type 1 diabetes. General study results and limits: Moderately but significantly shorter TCRB CDR3s were found in Type 1 diabetes patients in all four CD4+ subsets.

Naive, central memory, regulatory and stem cell-like memory cells within the CD4+ compartment were sorted using CD45RO/CCR7/CD25/CD127/CD95/CD27. In all sorted populations, purity surpassed 95%. Every bit of the isolated RNA underwent reverse transcription, so sequencing read expressed TCRB transcripts. Libraries were prepared by immunoSEQ multiplex PCR; TCRdb keeps only in-frame clonotypes and omits some of them. The sample contains 350,000 to 400,000 clones, 10% to 15% of which appear only once. A word on this clone: Its antigen remains unidentified.

Germline lookup yields CDR1 MGHRA and CDR2 YSYEKL. The CDR3 sequence is 15 residues long. Trimming stripped 1 base from V and 6 bases from J, with 12 bases between. The source material was naive CD4+ T cells from blood. This TCR came from a woman aged 18-35 years with type 1 diabetes. The V call is TRBV4-1, the J call TRBJ2-2, with a weak D call TRBD2 (5 bases). For the CDR3, the DNA is TGCGCCAGCAGCCAAGTTGGTAGGCGGGCCGGGGAGCTGTTTTTT. Translation gives CASSQVGRRAGELFF.